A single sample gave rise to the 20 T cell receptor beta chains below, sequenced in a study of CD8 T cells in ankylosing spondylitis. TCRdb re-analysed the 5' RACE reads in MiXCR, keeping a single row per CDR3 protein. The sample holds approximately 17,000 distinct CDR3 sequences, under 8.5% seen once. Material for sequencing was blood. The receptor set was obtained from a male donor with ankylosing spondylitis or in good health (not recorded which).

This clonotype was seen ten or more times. The DNA of the CDR3 is TGCAGTGCTAGACGTACTAATGAAAAACTGTTTTTT. This codes for CSARRTNEKLFF. The chain recombines TRBV20-1 with TRBJ1-4; D uncertain. The CDR3 is 12 amino acids. Germline lookup yields CDR1 DFQATT and CDR2 SNEGSKA (reference sequence). The V gene lost 2 bases and the J gene lost 2 bases, with 3 bases spanning the gap.

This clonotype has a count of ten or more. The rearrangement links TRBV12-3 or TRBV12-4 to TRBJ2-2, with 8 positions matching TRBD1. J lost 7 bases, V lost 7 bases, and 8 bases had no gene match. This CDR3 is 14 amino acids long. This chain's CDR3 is CASTQDRAGGELFF. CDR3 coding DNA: TGTGCCAGCACCCAGGACAGGGCGGGCGGGGAGCTGTTTTTT.

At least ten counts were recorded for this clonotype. In DNA, the CDR3 is TGCAGTGCTACCCCTGCGGAGACCCAGTACTTC. This sequence encodes CSATPAETQYF. This chain links TRBV20-1 with TRBJ2-5; no firm D call. The V gene lost 4 bases and the J gene lost 5 bases, with 8 bases spanning the gap. The germline CDR1 and CDR2 sequences are DFQATT and SNEGSKA (reference sequence). The CDR3 runs to 11 residues.

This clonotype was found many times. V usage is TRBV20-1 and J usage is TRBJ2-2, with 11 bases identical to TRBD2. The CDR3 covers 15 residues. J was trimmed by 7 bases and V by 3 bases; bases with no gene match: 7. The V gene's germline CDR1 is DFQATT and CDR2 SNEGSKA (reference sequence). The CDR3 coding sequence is TGCAGTGCTAGTAGTAGCGGGGGGGCCTTCGGGGAGCTGTTTTTT. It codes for CSASSSGGAFGELFF.

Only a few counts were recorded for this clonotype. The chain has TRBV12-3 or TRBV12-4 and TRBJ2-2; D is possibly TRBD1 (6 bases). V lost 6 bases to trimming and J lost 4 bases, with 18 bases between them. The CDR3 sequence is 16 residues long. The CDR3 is CASSTYRAVGTGELFF. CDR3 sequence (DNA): TGTGCCAGCAGCACTTACAGGGCTGTCGGCACCGGGGAGCTGTTTTTT.

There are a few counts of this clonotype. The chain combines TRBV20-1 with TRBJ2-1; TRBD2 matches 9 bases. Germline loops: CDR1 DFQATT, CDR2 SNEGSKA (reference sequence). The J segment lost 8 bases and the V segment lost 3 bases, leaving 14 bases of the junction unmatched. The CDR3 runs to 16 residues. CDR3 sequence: CSASLTSGPSIDEQFF. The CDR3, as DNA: TGCAGTGCTAGCCTGACTAGCGGACCGTCTATCGATGAGCAGTTCTTC.

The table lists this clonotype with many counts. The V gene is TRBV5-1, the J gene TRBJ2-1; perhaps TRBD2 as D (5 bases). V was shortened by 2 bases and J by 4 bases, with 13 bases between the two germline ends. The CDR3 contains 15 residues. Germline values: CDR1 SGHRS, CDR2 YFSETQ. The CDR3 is CASSLLTGSYNEQFF. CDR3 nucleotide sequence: TGCGCCAGCAGCTTACTAACGGGGAGTTACAATGAGCAGTTCTTC.

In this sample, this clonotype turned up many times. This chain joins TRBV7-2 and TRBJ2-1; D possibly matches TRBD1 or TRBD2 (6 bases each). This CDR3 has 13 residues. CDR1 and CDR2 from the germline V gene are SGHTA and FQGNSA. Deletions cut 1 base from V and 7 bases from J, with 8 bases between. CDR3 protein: CASSLEGGNEQFF. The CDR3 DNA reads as TGTGCCAGCAGCTTAGAAGGGGGGAATGAGCAGTTCTTC.

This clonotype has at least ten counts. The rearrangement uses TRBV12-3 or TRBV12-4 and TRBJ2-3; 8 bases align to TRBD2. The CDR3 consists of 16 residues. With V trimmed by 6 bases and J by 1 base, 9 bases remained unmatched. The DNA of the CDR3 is TGTGCCAGCAGCCCTAGGACTAGCAGCCGCACAGATACGCAGTATTTT. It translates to CASSPRTSSRTDTQYF.

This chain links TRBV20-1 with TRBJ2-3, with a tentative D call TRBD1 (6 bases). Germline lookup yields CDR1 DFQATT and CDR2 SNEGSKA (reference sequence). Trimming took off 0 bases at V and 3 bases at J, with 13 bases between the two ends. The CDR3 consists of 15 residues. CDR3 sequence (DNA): TGCAGTGCTAGAGATTTTCAGGGGACGACAGATACGCAGTATTTT. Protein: CSARDFQGTTDTQYF.

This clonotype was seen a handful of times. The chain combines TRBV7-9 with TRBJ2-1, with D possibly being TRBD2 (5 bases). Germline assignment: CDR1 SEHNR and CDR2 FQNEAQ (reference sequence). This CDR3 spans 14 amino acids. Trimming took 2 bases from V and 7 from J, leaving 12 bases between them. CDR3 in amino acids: CASSLSGDRNEQFF. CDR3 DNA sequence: TGTGCCAGCAGCTTATCCGGGGATAGGAATGAGCAGTTCTTC.

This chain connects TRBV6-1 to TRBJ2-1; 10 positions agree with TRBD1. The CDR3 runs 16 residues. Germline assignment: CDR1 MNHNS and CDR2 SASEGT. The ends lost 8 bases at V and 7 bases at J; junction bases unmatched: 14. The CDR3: CASGEMTGGAGNEQFF. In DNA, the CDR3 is TGTGCCAGCGGGGAAATGACAGGGGGCGCAGGGAATGAGCAGTTCTTC.

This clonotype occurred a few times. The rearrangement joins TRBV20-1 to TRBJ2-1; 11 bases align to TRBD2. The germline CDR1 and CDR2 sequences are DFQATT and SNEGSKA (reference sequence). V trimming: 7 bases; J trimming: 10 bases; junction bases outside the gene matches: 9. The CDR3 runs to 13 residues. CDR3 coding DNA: TGCAGTGTTAAAGGACTAGCGGGCATCGAGCAGTTCTTC. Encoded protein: CSVKGLAGIEQFF.

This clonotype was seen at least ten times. The CDR3, as DNA: TGTGCCAGCAGAGACAGGTTGAGCAATCAGCCCCAGCATTTT. Translated: CASRDRLSNQPQHF. The V gene is TRBV6-6, the J gene TRBJ1-5, with a possible D match to TRBD1 (6 bases). The V and J ends lost 6 bases and 1 base respectively, with 10 bases between them. From germline, CDR1 is MNHNY and CDR2 SVGAGI (reference sequence). The CDR3 loop spans 14 amino acids.

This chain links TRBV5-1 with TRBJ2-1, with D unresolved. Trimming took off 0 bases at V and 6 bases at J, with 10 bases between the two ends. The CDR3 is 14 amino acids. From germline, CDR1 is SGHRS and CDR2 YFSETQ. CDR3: CASSLDITGNEQFF. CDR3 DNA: TGCGCCAGCAGCTTGGACATCACGGGCAATGAGCAGTTCTTC.

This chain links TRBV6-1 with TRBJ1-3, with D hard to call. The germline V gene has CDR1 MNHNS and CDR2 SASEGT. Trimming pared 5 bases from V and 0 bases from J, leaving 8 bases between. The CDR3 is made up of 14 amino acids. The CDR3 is CASSQAHSGNTIYF. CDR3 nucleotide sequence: TGTGCCAGCAGTCAGGCTCACTCTGGAAACACCATATATTTT.

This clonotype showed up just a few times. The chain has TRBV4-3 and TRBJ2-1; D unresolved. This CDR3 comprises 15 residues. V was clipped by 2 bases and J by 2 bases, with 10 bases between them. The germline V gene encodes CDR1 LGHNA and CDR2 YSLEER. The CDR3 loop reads CASSQSSTTYNEQFF. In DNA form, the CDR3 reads TGCGCCAGCAGCCAATCTAGTACTACCTACAATGAGCAGTTCTTC.

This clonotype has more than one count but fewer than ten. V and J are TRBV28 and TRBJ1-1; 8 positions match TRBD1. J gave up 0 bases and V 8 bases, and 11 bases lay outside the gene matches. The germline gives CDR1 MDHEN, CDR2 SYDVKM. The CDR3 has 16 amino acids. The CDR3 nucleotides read TGTGCCAGCGGGACAGGCCTAGGTCTCCTGAACACTGAAGCTTTCTTT. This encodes CASGTGLGLLNTEAFF.

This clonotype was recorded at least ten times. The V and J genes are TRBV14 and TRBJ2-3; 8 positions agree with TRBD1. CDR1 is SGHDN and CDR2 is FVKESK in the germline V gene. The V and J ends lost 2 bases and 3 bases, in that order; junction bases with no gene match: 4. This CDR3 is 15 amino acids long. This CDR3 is CASSQQTGATDTQYF. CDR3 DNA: TGTGCCAGCAGCCAACAGACAGGGGCTACAGATACGCAGTATTTT.

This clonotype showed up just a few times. This chain's CDR3 is CASSENWDIQYF. As DNA, the CDR3 is TGTGCCAGCAGTGAGAACTGGGACATTCAGTACTTC. The J gene is TRBJ2-4, the V gene TRBV6-2 or TRBV6-3; D is unresolved. V gave up 5 bases and J gave up 8 bases, with 10 bases separating them. This CDR3 comprises 12 residues. Germline CDR1 is MNHEY and CDR2 is SVGEGT.